The rows below give T cell receptor beta chains drawn from one sample of a study of blood T cell repertoires in COVID-19. The method was immunoSEQ multiplex PCR; TCRdb's version includes in-frame clones alone and lacks a portion of them. The repertoire holds about 370,000 clones, with roughly 92% as singletons. The sequenced material came from PBMCs or T cells enriched from blood (not recorded which). The source of these receptors is a woman aged 40 to 55 who had been exposed to COVID-19. Each CDR3 is given with its conserved first and last residue. D genes are given only for firm matches. The size entry is marked missing in some rows and otherwise reads once, few, many or a size class.

>TRBJ2-3|TRBV11-3|.|few
TGTGCCAGCAGCCAGAACGACGGTAGCGAAATGCCGCAGTATTTT
CASSQNDGSEMPQYF
>TRBJ1-5|TRBV5-8|.|.
TGTGCCAGCAGCTTTAGCGCAGGGAGGTATGTGCAGCCCCAGCATTTT
CASSFSAGRYVQPQHF
>TRBJ2-1|TRBV7-8|.|.
TGTGCCAGCAGCTTAGCGAGCGGACTCTCCTACAATGAGCAGTTCTTC
CASSLASGLSYNEQFF
>TRBJ1-1|TRBV13|.|.
TGTGCCAGCAGCTTAGGAAGGCGGTCGAACACTGAAGCTTTCTTT
CASSLGRRSNTEAFF
>TRBJ1-6|TRBV7-6|.|.
TGTGCCAGCAGCTTAACTTCAGGGGTGAATTCACCCCTCCACTTT
CASSLTSGVNSPLHF
>TRBJ1-5|TRBV15|.|.
TGTGCCACCAGCAGAGCCCCCTATGATCAGCCCCAGCATTTT
CATSRAPYDQPQHF
>TRBJ2-7|TRBV30|.|.
TGTGCCTGGAGTGAACAGGGCTACGAGCAGTACTTC
CAWSEQGYEQYF
>TRBJ2-7|TRBV2|.|.
TGTGCCAGCAGTGAAGGGAGGAGTTTCTACGAGCAGTACTTC
CASSEGRSFYEQYF
>TRBJ1-6|TRBV7-8|.|.
TGTGCCAGCAGCTCCCTTGCGGACATCAGGGATAATTCACCCCTCCACTTT
CASSSLADIRDNSPLHF
>TRBJ2-1|TRBV27|TRBD2|.
TGTGCCAGCAGATCTAGCGGGTCCATCCTTTCCTATGAGCAGTTCTTC
CASRSSGSILSYEQFF
>TRBJ1-2|TRBV30|TRBD1|.
TGTGCCTGGAGTCCGGGACAGGGGAAGGATGGCTACACCTTC
CAWSPGQGKDGYTF
>TRBJ2-7|TRBV9|TRBD1|.
TGTGCCAGCAGCCCGCGTCAGGGGGCACACTACGAGCAGTACTTC
CASSPRQGAHYEQYF
>TRBJ1-5|TRBV10-3|TRBD1|.
TGTGCCACGAACAGGGGAGGAAATCAGCCCCAGCATTTT
CATNRGGNQPQHF
>TRBJ2-5|TRBV9|.|once
TGTGCCAGCAGCGCGCGACAGGCGAAACTCCAAGAGACCCAGTACTTC
CASSARQAKLQETQYF
>TRBJ1-2|TRBV5-1|.|.
TGCGCCAGCAGCGGCACAACAGGGTTGGTGGGCTACACCTTC
CASSGTTGLVGYTF
>TRBJ2-2|TRBV13|TRBD2|.
TGTGCCAGCAGCCTAGCGGTCCCTCGCACCGGGGAGCTGTTTTTT
CASSLAVPRTGELFF
>TRBJ2-1|TRBV27|TRBD1|.
TGTGCCAGCAGTGAACAGGACAGGGTCAATGAGCAGTTCTTC
CASSEQDRVNEQFF
>TRBJ1-2|TRBV27|.|.
TGTGCCAGCAGTCCCGGGATTTCTAACTATGGCTACACCTTC
CASSPGISNYGYTF
>TRBJ2-2|TRBV6-2/TRBV6-3|.|.
TGTGCCAGCAGTCGGGGGGCGAGGACCGGGGAGCTGTTTTTT
CASSRGARTGELFF
>TRBJ2-7|TRBV30|TRBD1|once
TGTGCCTGGGATCCCGGGACAGGGGGGGGCGAGCAGTACTTC
CAWDPGTGGGEQYF
>TRBJ2-1|TRBV6-2/TRBV6-3|.|.
TGTGCCAGCAGCCGGAATCACTTAGCCGCTGAGCAGTTCTTC
CASSRNHLAAEQFF
>TRBJ2-7|TRBV12-3/TRBV12-4|TRBD1|.
TGTGCCAGCAGAACCGGGACAGGGGTAGAGCAGTACTTC
CASRTGTGVEQYF
>TRBJ1-2|TRBV7-2|.|.
TGTGCCAGCAGCTTAGATCCAGGGTCAAACTATGGCTACACCTTC
CASSLDPGSNYGYTF
>TRBJ1-1|TRBV10-3|TRBD1|.
TGTGCCATCAGTGCAGAGGGGGCCCGGGACACTGAAGCTTTCTTT
CAISAEGARDTEAFF
>TRBJ1-1|TRBV7-3|.|.
TGTGCCAGCAGCTTAGGTCTCAGCGGACAGAACTTT
CASSLGLSGQNF
>TRBJ1-4|TRBV18|.|.
TGTGCCAGCTCACCGACAGGTGGGGACGAAAAACTGTTTTTT
CASSPTGGDEKLFF
>TRBJ2-7|TRBV2|TRBD1|.
TGTGCCAGTAGGATCGGGCTCCGGGACAGGAACTACGAGCAGTACTTC
CASRIGLRDRNYEQYF
>TRBJ2-7|TRBV5-5|.|few
TGTGCCAGCAGCTTGGTCGGGGGAACCTACGAGCAGTACTTC
CASSLVGGTYEQYF
>TRBJ1-6|TRBV27|.|.
TGTGCCAGCAGTTTAGGAGGTGGGAGATTGACCCTCCACTTT
CASSLGGGRLTLHF
>TRBJ2-2|TRBV4-1|.|.
TGCGCCAGCAGCCAAGAGGGCAGGGGAAGCGCCGGGGAGCTGTTTTTT
CASSQEGRGSAGELFF
>TRBJ2-7|TRBV5-1|.|.
TGCGCCAGCAGCCCCTGGGGAGGGGGAACCTACGAGCAGTACTTC
CASSPWGGGTYEQYF
>TRBJ1-1|TRBV27|.|.
TGTGCCAGCAGTCCTCAGGGGCCCACTGAAGCTTTCTTT
CASSPQGPTEAFF
>TRBJ2-1|TRBV7-9|TRBD1|.
TGTGCCAGCAGTCGGTCTTTCGGACAGGGCAATGAGCAGTTCTTC
CASSRSFGQGNEQFF
>TRBJ2-6|TRBV30|.|.
TGTGCCTGGAGCAGTACTAGAGTGAGCTCTGGGGCCAACGTCCTGACTTTC
CAWSSTRVSSGANVLTF
>TRBJ1-2|TRBV10-2|.|.
TGCGCCAGCAGTGAACGGGGAAGCTATGGCTACACCTTC
CASSERGSYGYTF
>TRBJ2-1|TRBV24-1|TRBD1|.
TGTGCCACCAGTGATGGGGGACAGGGGGCCGATGAGCAGTTCTTC
CATSDGGQGADEQFF
>TRBJ2-5|TRBV6-5|.|.
TGTGCCAGCACCCCACCGGAACCGCGGGAGACCCAGTACTTC
CASTPPEPRETQYF
>TRBJ1-1|TRBV5-1|TRBD1|once
TGCGCCAGCAGCCCTTGGACAGGGATGAACACTGAAGCTTTCTTT
CASSPWTGMNTEAFF
>TRBJ1-2|TRBV18|.|.
TGTGCCAGCTCACCAGATTCACAGGGTCAGGGCTACACCTTC
CASSPDSQGQGYTF
>TRBJ1-5|TRBV30|TRBD1|.
TGTGCCTGGAGTCCGACAGGGGATCAGCCCCAGCATTTT
CAWSPTGDQPQHF
>TRBJ2-1|TRBV19|TRBD1|.
TGTGCCAGTAGTAGTGTTCTGGGGACAGCCTACAATGAGCAGTTCTTC
CASSSVLGTAYNEQFF
>TRBJ1-2|TRBV5-1|TRBD1|.
TGCGCCAGCAGCTTTCTCAGACAGGGCCAAGCTAACTATGGCTACACCTTC
CASSFLRQGQANYGYTF
>TRBJ1-1|TRBV3-1/TRBV3-2|.|.
TGTGCCAGCAGCCATATGTTCACTGAAGCTTTCTTT
CASSHMFTEAFF
>TRBJ1-2|TRBV5-8|.|.
TGTGCCAGCAGCTTGGGACAGCTCTATGGCTACACCTTC
CASSLGQLYGYTF
>TRBJ1-3|TRBV10-2|TRBD1|.
TGCGCCAGCCGAGGATCGCAGGGGGCCGAAAACACCATATATTTT
CASRGSQGAENTIYF
>TRBJ1-1|TRBV5-4|.|.
TGTGCCAGCAGCTTGGATCCAGGGACTGAAGCTTTCTTT
CASSLDPGTEAFF
>TRBJ1-3|TRBV9|.|.
TGTGCCAGCAGCGTAGGAAGACACTCAGGAAACACCATATATTTT
CASSVGRHSGNTIYF
>TRBJ1-4|TRBV5-1|TRBD1|.
TGCGCCAGCAGCTCGGACAGGGGGGGTGAAAAACTGTTTTTT
CASSSDRGGEKLFF
>TRBJ2-3|TRBV6-6|.|.
TGTGCCAGCAAGGGGGATAGCACAGATACGCAGTATTTT
CASKGDSTDTQYF
>TRBJ1-3|TRBV10-2|.|.
TGCGCCAGCAAGGGGACACCGAGCTCTGGAAACACCATATATTTT
CASKGTPSSGNTIYF
>TRBJ1-1|TRBV30|.|.
TGTGCCTGGACTCCCCTGACTCGTGTTCGGAACACTGAAGCTTTCTTT
CAWTPLTRVRNTEAFF
>TRBJ1-2|TRBV7-8|.|.
TGTGCCAGCAGCTTAGGGCTTGACAGTGGAGGCTACACCTTC
CASSLGLDSGGYTF
>TRBJ2-7|TRBV19|.|.
TGTGCCAGTAGTCCCCGGACACCGCTCTCCTACGAGCAGTACTTC
CASSPRTPLSYEQYF
>TRBJ1-2|TRBV29-1|TRBD1|.
TGCAGCGTTGTTCTCAGGGGGCGCGAGTCGGACTATGGCTACACCTTC
CSVVLRGRESDYGYTF
>TRBJ1-5|TRBV19|.|.
TGTGCCAGTAGTATAGGGCCTCAGGGGCGGAATCAGCCCCAGCATTTT
CASSIGPQGRNQPQHF
>TRBJ1-4|TRBV9|TRBD1|.
TGTGCCAGCAGCAGACAGGGAAAAAATGAAAAACTGTTTTTT
CASSRQGKNEKLFF
>TRBJ1-2|TRBV6-2/TRBV6-3|.|.
TGTGCCAGCAGTTACGCGCGGACAGAGAACTATGGCTACACCTTC
CASSYARTENYGYTF